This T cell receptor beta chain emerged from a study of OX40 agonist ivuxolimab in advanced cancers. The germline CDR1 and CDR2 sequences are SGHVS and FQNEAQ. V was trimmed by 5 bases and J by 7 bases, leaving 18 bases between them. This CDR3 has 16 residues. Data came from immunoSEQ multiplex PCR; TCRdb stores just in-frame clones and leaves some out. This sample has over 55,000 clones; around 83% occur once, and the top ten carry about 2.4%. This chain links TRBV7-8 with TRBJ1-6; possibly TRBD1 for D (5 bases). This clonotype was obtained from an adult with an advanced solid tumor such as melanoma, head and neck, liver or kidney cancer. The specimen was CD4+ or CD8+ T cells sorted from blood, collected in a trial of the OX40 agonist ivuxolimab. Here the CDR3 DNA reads TGTGCCAGCAGCCTGGCGGGGACTGCTTACAATTCACCCCTCCACTTT. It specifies CASSLAGTAYNSPLHF. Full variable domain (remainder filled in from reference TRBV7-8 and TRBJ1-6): GAGVSQSPRYKVAKRGQDVALRCDPISGHVSLFWYQQALGQGPEFLTYFQNEAQLDKSGLPSDRFFAERPEGSVSTLKIQRTQQEDSAVYLCASSLAGTAYNSPLHFGNGTRLTVT.